A single sample gave rise to the 14 T cell receptor beta chains below, sequenced in a study of shared clonotypes between healthy human individuals. TCRdb's table, derived via immunoSEQ multiplex PCR, lists solely in-frame clones and lacks some. This table has millions of clones, around 95% appearing once. The sample was naive CD4+ T cells sorted from blood. This sample's subset: CD45RA+ positively selected. All receptors come from a man in his late teens or twenties in good health.

This chain joins TRBV5-4 and TRBJ2-4; 8 bases line up with TRBD2. The CDR3 has 16 amino acids. Trimming took 4 bases from V and 0 from J; bases not matched to a gene: 6. Germline V lookup: CDR1 SGHNT, CDR2 YYREEE (reference sequence). This chain's CDR3 is CASSPGTSLAKNIQYF. The CDR3 nucleotides read TGTGCCAGCAGCCCCGGGACTAGTCTAGCCAAAAACATTCAGTACTTC.

This clone is a singleton in its sample. The gene calls are TRBV18 and TRBJ2-5; D might be TRBD1 (5 bases). CDR1 KGHSH and CDR2 LQKENI come from the germline V gene. The CDR3 extends over 14 amino acids. V was trimmed by 2 bases and J by 5 bases, leaving 12 bases between them. CDR3 in amino acids: CASSPGAQVETQYF. CDR3 bases: TGTGCCAGCTCACCAGGGGCACAGGTTGAGACCCAGTACTTC. Filled out from reference TRBV18 and TRBJ2-5, the complete variable domain reads NAGVMQNPRHLVRRRGQEARLRCSPMKGHSHVYWYRQLPEEGLKFMVYLQKENIIDESGMPKERFSAEFPKEGPSILRIQQVVRGDSAAYFCASSPGAQVETQYFGPGTRLLVL.

The chain combines TRBV5-1 with TRBJ1-6, with 8 bases that match TRBD1. V gave up 4 bases and J gave up 4 bases; unmatched junction bases: 16. Germline V gives CDR1 SGHRS, CDR2 YFSETQ. CDR3 size: 19 residues. The CDR3 loop is CASSPNGQGGSWYNSPLHF. As DNA, the CDR3 is TGCGCCAGCAGCCCTAACGGACAGGGAGGGAGCTGGTATAATTCACCCCTCCACTTT.

This clone was recorded only once. Other nucleotide sequences from this sample produce the same CDR3. V usage is TRBV18 and J usage is TRBJ2-7; D call uncertain. The CDR3 runs to 13 residues. V lost 1 base to trimming and J lost 2 bases, with 6 bases between them. Per germline, CDR1 KGHSH and CDR2 LQKENI. CDR3 residues: CASSPLAPYEQYF. DNA of the CDR3: TGTGCCAGCTCACCACTGGCCCCCTACGAGCAGTACTTC.

The V gene is TRBV28, the J gene TRBJ1-4, with 9 bases aligning to TRBD1. Unmatched junction bases numbered 11, after V lost 8 bases and J lost 7 bases. In germline, CDR1 is MDHEN, CDR2 SYDVKM. The CDR3 spans 15 residues. DNA for the CDR3: TGTGCCAGCGCCGGCGGCGACAGGGGGAGTGAAAAACTGTTTTTT. Protein product: CASAGGDRGSEKLFF. Variable domain in full (rest from reference TRBV28 and TRBJ1-4): DVKVTQSSRYLVKRTGEKVFLECVQDMDHENMFWYRQDPGLGLRLIYFSYDVKMKEKGDIPEGYSVSREKKERFSLILESASTNQTSMYLCASAGGDRGSEKLFFGSGTQLSVL.

The chain's CDR3 is CATSKQNEVGTEAFF. DNA of the CDR3: TGTGCCACCAGCAAACAGAACGAGGTCGGCACTGAAGCTTTCTTT. The chain is built from TRBV15 and TRBJ1-1; D is ambiguous. Looked up from germline, CDR1 is LNHNV and CDR2 is YYDKDF (reference sequence). Trimming left V 4 bases short and J 4 bases short, with 16 bases between. The CDR3 sequence is 15 residues long.

In its sample, this clone was seen once. V and J are TRBV19 and TRBJ1-2; D gene ambiguous. This CDR3 has 13 amino acids. Germline V gene sequence: CDR1 LNHDA, CDR2 SQIVND (reference sequence). V was trimmed by 8 bases and J by 8 bases, leaving 18 bases between them. The CDR3 protein is CASSWTRELGYTF. The CDR3, as DNA: TGTGCCAGTTCCTGGACCCGGGAGCTAGGCTACACCTTC.

The rearrangement joins TRBV27 to TRBJ2-7, with D tentatively TRBD1 or TRBD2 (5 bases each). V dropped 8 bases and J dropped 3 bases, with 23 bases sitting between them. The CDR3 sequence is 16 residues long. CDR1 and CDR2 from the germline V gene are MNHEY and SMNVEV (reference sequence). The CDR3 DNA reads TGTGCCAGCCGCCATTTAAGGTTGGGGGAAGGCTACGAGCAGTACTTC. The encoded protein is CASRHLRLGEGYEQYF.

The chain has TRBV30 and TRBJ1-2, with a possible D match to TRBD1 (6 bases). V was cut by 0 bases and J by 2 bases, with 10 bases left in between. The CDR3 length is 14 residues. The germline V gene has CDR1 GTSNPN and CDR2 SVGIG (reference sequence). CDR3 coding DNA: TGTGCCTGGAGTGTATTAACAGGGAACTATGGCTACACCTTC. Encoded protein: CAWSVLTGNYGYTF.

The CDR3 is CASSFLVSYEQYF. CDR3 sequence (DNA): TGTGCCAGCTCATTCCTTGTATCCTACGAGCAGTACTTC. The gene calls are TRBV6-6 and TRBJ2-7; no clear D gene. Trimming stripped 8 bases from V and 1 base from J, with 12 bases between. CDR1 and CDR2 (germline): MNHNY, SVGAGI (reference sequence). This CDR3 has 13 residues.

This clone came up once. The junction differs from germline at one of its ends, possibly a read error. The chain is built from TRBV5-4 and TRBJ1-1; D ambiguous. The germline V gene encodes CDR1 SGHNT and CDR2 YYREEE (reference sequence). This CDR3 spans 14 amino acids. The CDR3 region has the DNA TGCGCCAGCAGCCAAGTTGATGGATACACTGAAGCTTTCTTT. This translates into CASSQVDGYTEAFF.

The count of this clone is one. The chain recombines TRBV7-9 with TRBJ1-1; 8 bases fit TRBD1. V dropped 5 bases and J dropped 5; count of bases not matched to a gene: 10. This CDR3 is 15 amino acids long. Germline CDR1 reads SEHNR; CDR2 reads FQNEAQ (reference sequence). This CDR3 reads CASSHAGGGRTEAFF. CDR3 nucleotide sequence: TGTGCCAGCAGCCACGCAGGGGGCGGGAGAACTGAAGCTTTCTTT.

V gene TRBV5-1 combines with J gene TRBJ1-4; no clear D. CDR3 size: 14 residues. Looked up from germline, CDR1 is SGHRS and CDR2 is YFSETQ. The V end lost 5 bases, the J end lost 0 bases, and 8 bases lay between the germline ends. CDR3 residues: CASRKASTNEKLFF. CDR3 coding DNA: TGCGCCAGCAGGAAAGCGTCAACTAATGAAAAACTGTTTTTT.

This clone was counted a single time. The rearrangement uses TRBV4-3 and TRBJ2-1; 10 nucleotides align to TRBD2. The ends lost 2 bases at V and 8 bases at J; junction bases unmatched: 3. The CDR3 consists of 14 residues. Germline CDR1 LGHNA, CDR2 YSLEER. This chain's CDR3 is CASSQNLAGDEQFF. As DNA, the CDR3 is TGCGCCAGCAGCCAAAACCTAGCGGGAGATGAGCAGTTCTTC.